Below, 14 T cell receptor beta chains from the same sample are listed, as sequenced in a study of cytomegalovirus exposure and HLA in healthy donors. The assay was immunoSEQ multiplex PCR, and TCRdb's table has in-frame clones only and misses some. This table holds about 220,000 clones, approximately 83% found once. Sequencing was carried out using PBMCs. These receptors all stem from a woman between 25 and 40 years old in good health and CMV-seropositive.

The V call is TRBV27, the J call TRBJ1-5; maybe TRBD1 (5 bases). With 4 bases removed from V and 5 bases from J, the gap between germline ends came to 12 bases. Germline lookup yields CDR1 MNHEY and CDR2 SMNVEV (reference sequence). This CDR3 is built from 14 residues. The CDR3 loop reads CASSSAGEHQPQHF. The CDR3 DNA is TGTGCCAGCAGTTCAGCGGGGGAGCATCAGCCCCAGCATTTT.

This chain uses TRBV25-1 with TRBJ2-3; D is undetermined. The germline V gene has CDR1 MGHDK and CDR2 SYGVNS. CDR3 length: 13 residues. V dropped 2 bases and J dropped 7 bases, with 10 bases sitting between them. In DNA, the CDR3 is TGTGCCAGCAGTGAAGGGTTCCTCAATACGCAGTATTTT. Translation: CASSEGFLNTQYF.

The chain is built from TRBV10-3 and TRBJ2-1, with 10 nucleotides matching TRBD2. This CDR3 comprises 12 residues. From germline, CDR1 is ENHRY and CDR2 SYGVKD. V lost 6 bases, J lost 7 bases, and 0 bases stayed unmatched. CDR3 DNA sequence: TGTGCCATCAGACTAGCGGGAAATGAGCAGTTCTTC. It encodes CAIRLAGNEQFF.

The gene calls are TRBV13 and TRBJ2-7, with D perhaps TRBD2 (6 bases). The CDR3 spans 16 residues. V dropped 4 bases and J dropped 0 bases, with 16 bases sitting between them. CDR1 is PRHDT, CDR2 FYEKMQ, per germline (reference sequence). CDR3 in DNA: TGTGCCAGCAGCTCGCTGGGACTGACGAGCTCCTACGAGCAGTACTTC. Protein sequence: CASSSLGLTSSYEQYF.

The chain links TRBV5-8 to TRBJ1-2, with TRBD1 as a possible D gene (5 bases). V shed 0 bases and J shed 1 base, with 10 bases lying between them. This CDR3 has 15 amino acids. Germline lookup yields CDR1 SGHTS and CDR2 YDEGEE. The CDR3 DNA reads TGTGCCAGCAGCTTGGAGGGACCGTATAACTATGGCTACACCTTC. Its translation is CASSLEGPYNYGYTF.

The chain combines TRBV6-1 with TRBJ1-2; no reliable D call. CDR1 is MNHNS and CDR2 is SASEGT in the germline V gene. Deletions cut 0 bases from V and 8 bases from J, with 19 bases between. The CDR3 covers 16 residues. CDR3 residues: CASSEALLRASGGYTF. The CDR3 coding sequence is TGTGCCAGCAGTGAAGCGCTTCTTAGGGCTTCGGGGGGCTACACCTTC.

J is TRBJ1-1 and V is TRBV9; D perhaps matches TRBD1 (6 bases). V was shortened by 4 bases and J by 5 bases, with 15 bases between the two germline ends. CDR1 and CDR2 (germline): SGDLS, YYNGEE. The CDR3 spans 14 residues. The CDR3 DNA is TGTGCCAGCAGCCCAGACCCAGGGGAAACTGAAGCTTTCTTT. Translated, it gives CASSPDPGETEAFF.

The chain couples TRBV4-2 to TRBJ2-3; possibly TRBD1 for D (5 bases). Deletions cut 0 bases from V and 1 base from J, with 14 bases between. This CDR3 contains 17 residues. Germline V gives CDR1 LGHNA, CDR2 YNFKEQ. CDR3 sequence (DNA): TGTGCCAGCAGCCAAGATCGGCGACAGCAGGGCACAGATACGCAGTATTTT. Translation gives CASSQDRRQQGTDTQYF.

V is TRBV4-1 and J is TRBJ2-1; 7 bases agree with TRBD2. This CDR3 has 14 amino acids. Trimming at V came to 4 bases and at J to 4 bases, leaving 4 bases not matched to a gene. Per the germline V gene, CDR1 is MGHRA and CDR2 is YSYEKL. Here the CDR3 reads CASSRASGYNEQFF. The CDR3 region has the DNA TGCGCCAGCAGCCGGGCTAGCGGATACAATGAGCAGTTCTTC.

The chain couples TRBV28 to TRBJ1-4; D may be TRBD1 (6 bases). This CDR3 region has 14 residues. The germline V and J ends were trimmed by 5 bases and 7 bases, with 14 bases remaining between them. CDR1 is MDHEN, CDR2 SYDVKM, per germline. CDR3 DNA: TGTGCCAGCAGTACAGGGATCGGGGGTGAAAAACTGTTTTTT. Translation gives CASSTGIGGEKLFF. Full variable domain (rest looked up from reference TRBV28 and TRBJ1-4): DVKVTQSSRYLVKRTGEKVFLECVQDMDHENMFWYRQDPGLGLRLIYFSYDVKMKEKGDIPEGYSVSREKKERFSLILESASTNQTSMYLCASSTGIGGEKLFFGSGTQLSVL.

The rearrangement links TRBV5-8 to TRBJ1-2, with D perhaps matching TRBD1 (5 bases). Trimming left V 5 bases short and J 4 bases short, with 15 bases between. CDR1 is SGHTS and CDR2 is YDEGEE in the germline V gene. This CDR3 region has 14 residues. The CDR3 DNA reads TGTGCCAGCAGAGAACCGGGGGTCGGCTATGGCTACACCTTC. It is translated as CASREPGVGYGYTF.

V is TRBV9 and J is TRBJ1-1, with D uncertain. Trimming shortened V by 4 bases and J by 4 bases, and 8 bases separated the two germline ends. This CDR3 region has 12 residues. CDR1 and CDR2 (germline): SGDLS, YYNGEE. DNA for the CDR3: TGTGCCAGCAGCCCCCAAGTCACTGAAGCTTTCTTT. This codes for CASSPQVTEAFF.

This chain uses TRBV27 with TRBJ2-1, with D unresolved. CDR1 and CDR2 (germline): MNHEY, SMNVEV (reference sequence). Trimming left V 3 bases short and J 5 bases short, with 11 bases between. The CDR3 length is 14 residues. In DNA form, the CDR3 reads TGTGCCAGCAGTTTGGCTAAGGCCCACAATGAGCAGTTCTTC. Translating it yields CASSLAKAHNEQFF.

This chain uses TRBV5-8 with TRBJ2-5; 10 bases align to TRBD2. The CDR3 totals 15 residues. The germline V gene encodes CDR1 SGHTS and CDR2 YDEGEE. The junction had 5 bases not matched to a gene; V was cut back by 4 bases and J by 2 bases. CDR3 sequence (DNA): TGTGCCAGCAGCGAGTCTAGCGGGAGTCAAGAGACCCAGTACTTC. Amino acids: CASSESSGSQETQYF. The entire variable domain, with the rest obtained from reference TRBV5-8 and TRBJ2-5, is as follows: EAGVTQSPTHLIKTRGQQATLRCSPISGHTSVYWYQQALGLGLQFLLWYDEGEERNRGNFPPRFSGRQFPNYSSELNVNALELEDSALYLCASSESSGSQETQYFGPGTRLLVL.